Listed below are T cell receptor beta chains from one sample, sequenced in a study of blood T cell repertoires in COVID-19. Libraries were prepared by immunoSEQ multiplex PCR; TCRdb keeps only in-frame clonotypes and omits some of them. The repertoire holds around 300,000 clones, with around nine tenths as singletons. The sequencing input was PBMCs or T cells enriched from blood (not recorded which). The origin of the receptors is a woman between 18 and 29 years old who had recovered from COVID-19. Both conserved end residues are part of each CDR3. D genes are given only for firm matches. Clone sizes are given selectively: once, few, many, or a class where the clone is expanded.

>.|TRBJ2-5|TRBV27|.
CASSPGLDQETQYF
TGTGCCAGCAGTCCGGGACTGGATCAAGAGACCCAGTACTTC
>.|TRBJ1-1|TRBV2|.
CASRVRGTLTEAFF
TGTGCCAGCAGAGTTAGGGGCACCCTCACTGAAGCTTTCTTT
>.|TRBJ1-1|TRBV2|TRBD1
CASIDRGIEAFF
TGTGCCAGCATCGACAGGGGTATTGAAGCTTTCTTT
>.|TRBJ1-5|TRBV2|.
CASSEDVYRDDQPQHF
TGTGCCAGCAGTGAAGACGTATACAGGGACGATCAGCCCCAGCATTTT
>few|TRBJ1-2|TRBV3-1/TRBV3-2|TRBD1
CASSQLGQGAGYTF
TGTGCCAGCAGCCAACTCGGACAGGGCGCTGGCTACACCTTC
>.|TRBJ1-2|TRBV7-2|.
CASSPSGSANYGYTF
TGTGCCAGCAGCCCGTCGGGGTCGGCTAACTATGGCTACACCTTC
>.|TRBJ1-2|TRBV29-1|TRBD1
CSVVMWDSSIGYTF
TGCAGCGTTGTAATGTGGGACAGCTCTATCGGCTACACCTTC
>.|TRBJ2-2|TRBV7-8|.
CASSRDAGHTGELFF
TGTGCCAGCAGCCGAGACGCAGGGCACACCGGGGAGCTGTTTTTT
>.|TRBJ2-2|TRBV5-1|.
CASSLDPGQFTGELFF
TGCGCCAGCAGCTTGGATCCCGGACAGTTCACCGGGGAGCTGTTTTTT
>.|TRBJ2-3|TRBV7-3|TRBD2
CASSRTSGRADTQYF
TGTGCCAGCAGCCGGACTAGCGGGAGAGCAGATACGCAGTATTTT
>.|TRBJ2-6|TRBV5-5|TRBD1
CASIIRKRTGGAGANVLTF
TGTGCCAGCATCATAAGAAAGCGGACAGGGGGCGCTGGGGCCAACGTCCTGACTTTC
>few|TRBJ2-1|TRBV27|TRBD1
CASSLWGQGEYNEQFF
TGTGCCAGCAGTTTATGGGGACAGGGGGAATACAATGAGCAGTTCTTC
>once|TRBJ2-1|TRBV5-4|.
CASSLTGPYNEQFF
TGTGCCAGCAGCCTGACAGGCCCCTACAATGAGCAGTTCTTC
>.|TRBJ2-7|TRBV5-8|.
CASSLRDSQAYEQYF
TGTGCCAGCAGCTTACGGGACTCCCAAGCTTACGAGCAGTACTTC
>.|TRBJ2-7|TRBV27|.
CASSLRETYEQYF
TGTGCCAGCAGTTTGAGAGAGACCTACGAGCAGTACTTC
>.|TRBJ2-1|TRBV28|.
CASTRGGEVDYNEQFF
TGTGCCAGCACCAGAGGGGGGGAGGTGGACTACAATGAGCAGTTCTTC
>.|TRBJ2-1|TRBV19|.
CASSIRGSSYNEQFF
TGTGCCAGTAGTATTCGGGGGAGCTCCTACAATGAGCAGTTCTTC
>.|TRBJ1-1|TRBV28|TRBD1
CASSLRDRGRNEAFF
TGTGCCAGCAGTCTCCGGGACAGGGGACGGAATGAAGCTTTCTTT
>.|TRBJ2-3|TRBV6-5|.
CASSPRVDTQYF
TGTGCCAGCAGCCCCCGGGTAGATACGCAGTATTTT
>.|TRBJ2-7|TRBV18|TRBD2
CASSPSELAGEGYEQYF
TGTGCCAGCTCACCATCTGAACTAGCGGGAGAAGGCTACGAGCAGTACTTC
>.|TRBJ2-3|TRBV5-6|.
CASSPEGQALFDTQYF
TGTGCCAGCAGCCCGGAAGGCCAGGCCCTCTTTGATACGCAGTATTTT
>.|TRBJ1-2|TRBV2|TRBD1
CATDRENYGYTF
TGTGCCACCGACAGGGAAAACTATGGCTACACCTTC
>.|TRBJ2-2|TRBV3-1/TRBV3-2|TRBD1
CASKRTGVLSGELFF
TGTGCCAGCAAGAGGACAGGGGTTTTGTCCGGGGAGCTGTTTTTT
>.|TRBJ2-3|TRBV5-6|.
CASSALVGGPHTQYF
TGTGCCAGCAGCGCTCTAGTGGGGGGGCCTCATACGCAGTATTTT
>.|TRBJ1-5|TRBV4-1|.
CASSQDEGQPQHF
TGCGCCAGCAGCCAAGATGAGGGTCAGCCCCAGCATTTT
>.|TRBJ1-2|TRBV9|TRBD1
CASSALGTGRRGYTF
TGTGCCAGCAGCGCTCTTGGGACAGGGAGACGGGGCTACACCTTC
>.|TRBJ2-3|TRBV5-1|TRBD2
CASSLGGGSVTDTQYF
TGCGCCAGCAGCTTAGGCGGCGGGAGCGTCACAGATACGCAGTATTTT
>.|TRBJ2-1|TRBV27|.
CASSLSIGGTPYNEQFF
TGTGCCAGCAGTTTAAGTATCGGCGGGACCCCGTACAATGAGCAGTTCTTC
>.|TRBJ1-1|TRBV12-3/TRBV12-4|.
CASSLTVNTEAFF
TGTGCCAGCAGTTTGACTGTGAACACTGAAGCTTTCTTT
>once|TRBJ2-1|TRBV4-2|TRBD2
CASSQESGRAWYEQFF
TGTGCCAGCAGCCAAGAAAGTGGGAGGGCCTGGTATGAGCAGTTCTTC
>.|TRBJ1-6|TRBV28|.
CASRADSATTNSPLHF
TGTGCCAGCAGAGCCGACAGCGCTACTACAAATTCACCCCTCCACTTT
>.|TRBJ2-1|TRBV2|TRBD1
CASLGQGANEQFF
TGTGCCAGCCTAGGACAGGGGGCCAATGAGCAGTTCTTC
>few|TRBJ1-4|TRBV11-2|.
CASSLHPPGLRDEKLFF
TGTGCCAGCAGCCTCCACCCCCCGGGACTGAGGGATGAAAAACTGTTTTTT
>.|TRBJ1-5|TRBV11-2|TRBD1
CASRGQGNNQPQHF
TGTGCCAGCCGGGGACAGGGAAACAATCAGCCCCAGCATTTT
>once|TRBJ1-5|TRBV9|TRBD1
CASSVATNSDGRGLSQPQHF
TGTGCCAGCAGCGTAGCTACAAATAGTGACGGCAGGGGGCTGAGTCAGCCCCAGCATTTT
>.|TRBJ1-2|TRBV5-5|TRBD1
CASSTWTGPYGYTF
TGTGCCAGCAGCACTTGGACAGGCCCCTATGGCTACACCTTC
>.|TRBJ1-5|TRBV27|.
CASSLRSGVGQPQHF
TGTGCCAGCAGTTTACGGTCAGGGGTCGGTCAGCCCCAGCATTTT
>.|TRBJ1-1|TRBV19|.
CASSLPGEGEAFF
TGTGCCAGTAGTCTCCCGGGGGAGGGTGAAGCTTTCTTT
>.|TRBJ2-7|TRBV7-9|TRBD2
CASSLRTSRYEQYF
TGTGCCAGCAGCTTACGGACTAGCCGATACGAGCAGTACTTC
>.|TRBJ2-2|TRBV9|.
CASSVDGDAGELFF
TGTGCCAGCAGCGTAGACGGGGATGCCGGGGAGCTGTTTTTT
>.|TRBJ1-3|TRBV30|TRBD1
CAWSVQGAAGNTIYF
TGTGCCTGGAGTGTCCAGGGGGCGGCTGGAAACACCATATATTTT
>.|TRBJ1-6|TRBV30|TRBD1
CAWRTGGNSPLHF
TGTGCCTGGAGGACAGGGGGTAATTCACCCCTCCACTTT
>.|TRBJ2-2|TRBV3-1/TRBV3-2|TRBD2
CASSPTSGGAIGSTGELFF
TGTGCCAGCAGCCCGACTAGCGGGGGGGCCATAGGGTCCACCGGGGAGCTGTTTTTT
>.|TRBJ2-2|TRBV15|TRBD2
CATSSQTSGGNTGELFF
TGTGCCACCAGCAGCCAAACTAGCGGGGGGAACACCGGGGAGCTGTTTTTT
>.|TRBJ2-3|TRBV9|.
CASSYWGDLASVADTQYF
TGTGCCAGCAGCTACTGGGGAGATTTAGCTAGCGTGGCAGATACGCAGTATTTT
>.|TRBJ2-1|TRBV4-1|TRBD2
CASSLAGGQYNEQFF
TGCGCCAGCAGCCTAGCGGGGGGGCAGTACAATGAGCAGTTCTTC
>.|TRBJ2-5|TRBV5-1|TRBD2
CASSVDATSGGETQYF
TGCGCCAGCAGCGTAGACGCAACTAGCGGCGGGGAGACCCAGTACTTC
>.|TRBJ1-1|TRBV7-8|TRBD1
CASSFVRQGPGNTEAFF
TGTGCCAGCAGCTTCGTGAGACAGGGCCCCGGGAACACTGAAGCTTTCTTT
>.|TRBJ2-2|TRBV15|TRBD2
CATSRADISSGRTGELFF
TGTGCCACCAGCAGAGCGGACATTTCTAGCGGGAGAACCGGGGAGCTGTTTTTT
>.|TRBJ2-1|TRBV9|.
CASSVTQGLNNEQFF
TGTGCCAGCAGCGTAACCCAGGGCCTCAACAATGAGCAGTTCTTC
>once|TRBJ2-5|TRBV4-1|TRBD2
CASSRWTSGIYQETQYF
TGCGCCAGCAGCCGTTGGACTAGCGGGATCTACCAAGAGACCCAGTACTTC
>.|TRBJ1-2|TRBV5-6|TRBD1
CASRQDRTGGDYGYTF
TGTGCCAGCAGACAAGATAGGACAGGGGGAGACTATGGCTACACCTTC
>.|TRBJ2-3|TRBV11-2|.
CASSFLFSTDTQYF
TGTGCCAGCAGCTTCCTTTTTAGCACAGATACGCAGTATTTT
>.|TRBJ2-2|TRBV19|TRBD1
CATERRETGFSGELFF
TGTGCCACGGAACGGAGAGAGACAGGGTTTAGCGGGGAGCTGTTTTTT
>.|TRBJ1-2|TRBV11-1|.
CASSAGPLTGGYTF
TGTGCCAGCAGCGCGGGACCTCTCACGGGGGGCTACACCTTC
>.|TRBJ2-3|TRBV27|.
CASSLGSGSTDTQYF
TGTGCCAGCAGTTTGGGTAGCGGTAGCACAGATACGCAGTATTTT
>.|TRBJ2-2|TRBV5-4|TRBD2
CASSTGGRIGELFF
TGTGCCAGCAGTACGGGGGGGCGTATAGGGGAGCTGTTTTTT